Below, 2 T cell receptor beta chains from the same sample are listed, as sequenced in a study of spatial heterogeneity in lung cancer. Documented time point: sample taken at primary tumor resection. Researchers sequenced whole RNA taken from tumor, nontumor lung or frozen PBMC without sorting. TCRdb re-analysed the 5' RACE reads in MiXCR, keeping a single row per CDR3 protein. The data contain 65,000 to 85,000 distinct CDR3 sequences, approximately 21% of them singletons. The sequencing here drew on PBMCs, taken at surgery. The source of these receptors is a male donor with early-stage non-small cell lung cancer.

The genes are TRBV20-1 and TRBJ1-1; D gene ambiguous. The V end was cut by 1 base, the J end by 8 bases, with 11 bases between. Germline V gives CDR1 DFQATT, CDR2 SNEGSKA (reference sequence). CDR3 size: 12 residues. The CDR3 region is CSARGGVGEAFF. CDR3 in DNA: TGCAGTGCTAGAGGGGGAGTCGGGGAAGCTTTCTTT.

In DNA, the CDR3 is TGCAGCGTTGAAAGGGGATCCACAGATACGCAGTATTTT. Its translation is CSVERGSTDTQYF. The rearrangement joins TRBV29-1 to TRBJ2-3, with D maybe TRBD1 (5 bases). The CDR3 covers 13 residues. Trimming left V 2 bases short and J 2 bases short, with 8 bases between. CDR1 is SQVTM, CDR2 ANQGSEA, per germline.